A selection of T cell receptor beta chains follows, all from one sample in a study of T cells in Graves' hyperthyroidism and ophthalmopathy. TCRdb reanalysed the multiplex PCR reads using MiXCR and keeps one entry per CDR3 protein. This sample yields 600,000 to 650,000 distinct CDR3 sequences, of which around 15% are seen a single time; 3.8% belongs to the top ten. The sample consisted of blood. These TCRs come from a woman aged 25-40 years with Graves' hyperthyroidism. Both conserved end residues are part of each CDR3. The D gene is left open where the match is weak. Where a row states a size, it is once, few, many or the class of an expanded clone; other rows omit it.

d_gene | abundance | j_gene | v_gene | CDR3aa | CDR3nt
. | . | TRBJ2-2 | TRBV28 | CASTPLGGLGGTGELFF | TGTGCCAGCACCCCACTCGGAGGGCTAGGAGGCACCGGGGAGCTGTTTTTT
TRBD1 | . | TRBJ1-6 | TRBV12-3/TRBV12-4 | CASTQGASSYNSPLHF | TGTGCCAGCACCCAGGGGGCGAGCTCCTATAATTCACCCCTCCACTTT
. | many | TRBJ2-7 | TRBV30 | CAWIRDTYEQYF | TGTGCCTGGATTCGGGACACCTACGAGCAGTACTTC
TRBD1 | many | TRBJ1-1 | TRBV2 | CASSGDRNTEAFF | TGTGCCAGCAGTGGGGACAGGAACACTGAAGCTTTCTTT
. | many | TRBJ2-2 | TRBV15 | CATSRASDTGELFF | TGTGCCACCAGCAGAGCTAGCGACACCGGGGAGCTGTTTTTT
. | . | TRBJ2-1 | TRBV6-1 | CASSEQGGEQFF | TGTGCCAGCAGTGAACAGGGCGGTGAGCAGTTCTTC
. | many | TRBJ2-3 | TRBV28 | CASSIHRQGTDTQYF | TGTGCCAGCAGTATCCACCGACAGGGCACAGATACGCAGTATTTT
. | many | TRBJ2-3 | TRBV20-1 | CSAREWEDTQYF | TGCAGTGCTCGGGAGTGGGAAGATACGCAGTATTTT
TRBD2 | . | TRBJ2-6 | TRBV13 | CASSLGLASGANVLTF | TGTGCCAGCAGCCTTGGACTAGCCTCTGGGGCCAACGTCCTGACTTTC
. | . | TRBJ2-7 | TRBV6-2/TRBV6-3 | CASSYTWGSMYEQYF | TGTGCCAGCAGTTACACCTGGGGTAGCATGTACGAGCAGTACTTC
TRBD2 | many | TRBJ2-7 | TRBV2 | CASMGGLATGEQYF | TGTGCCAGCATGGGGGGACTAGCGACGGGGGAGCAGTACTTC
. | . | TRBJ2-3 | TRBV6-1 | CASTERARTDTQYF | TGTGCCAGCACTGAACGGGCTCGCACAGATACGCAGTATTTT
TRBD2 | many | TRBJ2-1 | TRBV12-3/TRBV12-4 | CASSPRTSGSSYNEQFF | TGTGCCAGCAGTCCCCGGACTAGCGGAAGCTCCTACAATGAGCAGTTCTTC
. | . | TRBJ1-6 | TRBV15 | CATSRDYDNSPLHF | TGTGCCACCAGCAGAGATTATGATAATTCACCCCTCCACTTT
. | many | TRBJ2-7 | TRBV2 | CASKENLSYEQYF | TGTGCCAGCAAAGAGAATCTCTCCTACGAGCAGTACTTC
TRBD2 | many | TRBJ2-1 | TRBV12-3/TRBV12-4 | CASSHHPILAGGPRGNNEQFF | TGTGCCAGCAGTCACCACCCCATTCTAGCGGGAGGGCCCAGAGGGAACAATGAGCAGTTCTTC
TRBD2 | many | TRBJ2-1 | TRBV20-1 | CSARGSGSNEQFF | TGCAGTGCTAGGGGTAGCGGGAGCAATGAGCAGTTCTTC
. | . | TRBJ2-2 | TRBV20-1 | CSARRVRRLPGITGELFF | TGCAGTGCTAGACGAGTTAGAAGACTACCGGGGATCACCGGGGAGCTGTTTTTT
TRBD2 | many | TRBJ2-1 | TRBV7-9 | CASSFPTSGEFNEQFF | TGTGCCAGCAGCTTCCCGACTAGCGGGGAATTCAATGAGCAGTTCTTC
. | . | TRBJ1-2 | TRBV6-5 | CASSHDRLTGSNYGYTF | TGTGCCAGCAGTCACGATCGACTGACGGGGAGTAACTATGGCTACACCTTC
. | many | TRBJ2-3 | TRBV11-2 | CASSSGLYTDTQYF | TGTGCCAGCAGCTCGGGACTTTACACAGATACGCAGTATTTT
TRBD2 | many | TRBJ2-7 | TRBV28 | CASLPSLAGGYEQYF | TGTGCCAGCCTACCTAGTCTAGCGGGGGGCTACGAGCAGTACTTC
. | many | TRBJ2-7 | TRBV28 | CASSLSTGSYEQYF | TGTGCCAGCAGTTTAAGTACGGGCTCCTACGAGCAGTACTTC
TRBD2 | many | TRBJ2-7 | TRBV3-1 | CASSQDRLAGVDEQYF | TGTGCCAGCAGCCAAGATCGGCTAGCGGGTGTCGACGAGCAGTACTTC
. | . | TRBJ1-1 | TRBV18 | CASSPFKDSLNTEAFF | TGTGCCAGCTCACCATTCAAAGACAGCCTGAACACTGAAGCTTTCTTT
. | many | TRBJ2-7 | TRBV3-1 | CASSRGKYTEPYF | TGTGCCAGCAGCCGAGGGAAATATACGGAGCCTTACTTC
. | many | TRBJ1-5 | TRBV6-1 | CASRLREDSNQPQHF | TGTGCCAGCAGGCTAAGGGAAGATAGCAATCAGCCCCAGCATTTT
TRBD1 | many | TRBJ2-2 | TRBV2 | CACGQENTGELFF | TGTGCCTGCGGACAGGAGAACACCGGGGAGCTGTTTTTT
. | . | TRBJ1-6 | TRBV27 | CASSPGAGKMGSPLHF | TGTGCCAGCAGTCCGGGGGCAGGGAAGATGGGTTCACCCCTCCACTTT
TRBD1 | many | TRBJ1-4 | TRBV5-1 | CASSLPDPPGQSEKLFF | TGCGCCAGCAGCTTGCCGGACCCTCCGGGACAGAGTGAAAAACTGTTTTTT
. | . | TRBJ2-3 | TRBV20-1 | CSARGNSADTQYF | TGCAGTGCTAGAGGGAATTCTGCAGATACGCAGTATTTT
. | many | TRBJ2-7 | TRBV6-1 | CASSLKGGSLYEQYF | TGTGCCAGCTCCCTCAAGGGGGGAAGTCTCTACGAGCAGTACTTC
TRBD1 | many | TRBJ2-7 | TRBV7-2 | CASSGAAQGRYF | TGTGCCAGCAGCGGGGCTGCACAGGGGCGGTACTTC